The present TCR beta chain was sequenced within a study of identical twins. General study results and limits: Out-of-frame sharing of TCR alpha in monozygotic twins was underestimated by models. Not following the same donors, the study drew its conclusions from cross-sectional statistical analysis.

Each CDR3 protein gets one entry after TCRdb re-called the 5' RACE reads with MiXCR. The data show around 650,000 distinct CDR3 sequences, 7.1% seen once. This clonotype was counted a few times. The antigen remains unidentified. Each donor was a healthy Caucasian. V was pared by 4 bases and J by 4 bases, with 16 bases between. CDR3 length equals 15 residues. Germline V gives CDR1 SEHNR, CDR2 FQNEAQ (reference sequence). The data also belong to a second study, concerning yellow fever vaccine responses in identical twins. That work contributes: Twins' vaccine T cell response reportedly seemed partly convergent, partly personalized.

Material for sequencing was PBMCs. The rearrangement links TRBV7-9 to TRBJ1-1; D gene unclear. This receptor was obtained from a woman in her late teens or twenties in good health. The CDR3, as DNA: TGTGCCAGCAGCTCACTCATTCCGGGAAGCACTGAAGCTTTCTTT. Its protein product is CASSSLIPGSTEAFF.